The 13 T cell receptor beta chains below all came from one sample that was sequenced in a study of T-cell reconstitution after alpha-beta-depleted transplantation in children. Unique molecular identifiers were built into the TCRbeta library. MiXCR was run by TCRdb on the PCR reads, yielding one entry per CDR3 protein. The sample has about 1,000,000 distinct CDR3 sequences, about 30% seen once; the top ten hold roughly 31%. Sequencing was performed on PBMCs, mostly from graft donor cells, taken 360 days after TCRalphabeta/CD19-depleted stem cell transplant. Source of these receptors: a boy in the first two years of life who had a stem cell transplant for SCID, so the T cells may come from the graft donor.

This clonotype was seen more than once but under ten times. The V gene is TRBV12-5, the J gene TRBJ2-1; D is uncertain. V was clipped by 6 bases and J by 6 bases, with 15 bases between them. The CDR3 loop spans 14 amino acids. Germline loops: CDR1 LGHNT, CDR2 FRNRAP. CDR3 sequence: CASGPTVSANEQFF. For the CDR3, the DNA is TGTGCTAGTGGGCCGACGGTTTCGGCCAATGAGCAGTTCTTC.

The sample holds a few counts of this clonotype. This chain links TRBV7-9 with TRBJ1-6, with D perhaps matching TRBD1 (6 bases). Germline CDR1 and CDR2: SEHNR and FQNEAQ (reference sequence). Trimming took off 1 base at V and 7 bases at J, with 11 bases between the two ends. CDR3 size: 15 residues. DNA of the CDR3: TGTGCCAGCAGCTTAGGACAGGAGAAGAATTCACCCCTCCACTTT. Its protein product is CASSLGQEKNSPLHF.

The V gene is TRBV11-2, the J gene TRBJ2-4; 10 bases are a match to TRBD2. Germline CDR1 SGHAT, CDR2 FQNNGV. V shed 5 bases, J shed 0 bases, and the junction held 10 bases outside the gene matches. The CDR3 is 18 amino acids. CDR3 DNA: TGTGCCAGCAGCCCCGGACTAGCGGCGGGACTAGCCAAAAACATTCAGTACTTC. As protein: CASSPGLAAGLAKNIQYF.

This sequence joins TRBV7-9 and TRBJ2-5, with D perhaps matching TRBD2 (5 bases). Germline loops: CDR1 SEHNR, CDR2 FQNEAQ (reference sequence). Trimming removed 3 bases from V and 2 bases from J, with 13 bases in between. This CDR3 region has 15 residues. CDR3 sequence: CASSFPTREQETQYF. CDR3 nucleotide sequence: TGTGCCAGCAGCTTCCCCACTAGAGAGCAAGAGACCCAGTACTTC.

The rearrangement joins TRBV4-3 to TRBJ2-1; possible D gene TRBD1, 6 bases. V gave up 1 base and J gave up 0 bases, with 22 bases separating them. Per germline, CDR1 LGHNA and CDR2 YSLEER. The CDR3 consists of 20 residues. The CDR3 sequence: CASSQVRMGIGQRSYNEQFF. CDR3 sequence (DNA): TGCGCCAGCAGCCAAGTTCGGATGGGCATTGGACAGCGCTCCTACAATGAGCAGTTCTTC.

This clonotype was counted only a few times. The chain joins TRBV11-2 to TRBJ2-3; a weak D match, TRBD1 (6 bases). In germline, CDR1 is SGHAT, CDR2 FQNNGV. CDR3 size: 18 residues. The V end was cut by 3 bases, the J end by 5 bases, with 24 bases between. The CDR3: CASSFLMGADRHRDTQYF. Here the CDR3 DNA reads TGTGCCAGCAGCTTTCTTATGGGGGCAGATCGGCACCGAGATACGCAGTATTTT.

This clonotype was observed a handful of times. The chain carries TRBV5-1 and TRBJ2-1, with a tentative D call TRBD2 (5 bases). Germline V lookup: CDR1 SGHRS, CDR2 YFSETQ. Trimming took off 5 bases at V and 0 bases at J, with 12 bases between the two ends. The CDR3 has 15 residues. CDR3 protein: CASRNGVFSYNEQFF. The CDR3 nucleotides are TGCGCCAGCAGAAACGGGGTATTCTCCTACAATGAGCAGTTCTTC.

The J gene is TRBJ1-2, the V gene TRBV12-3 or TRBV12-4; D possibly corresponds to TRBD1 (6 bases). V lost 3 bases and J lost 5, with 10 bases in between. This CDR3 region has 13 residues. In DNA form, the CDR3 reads TGTGCCAGCAGTTTTGCCAGGGGATATGGCTACACCTTC. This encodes CASSFARGYGYTF.

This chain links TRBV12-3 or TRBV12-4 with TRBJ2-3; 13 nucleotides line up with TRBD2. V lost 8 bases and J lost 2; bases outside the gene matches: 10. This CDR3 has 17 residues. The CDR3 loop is CASGDGGLAGHTDTQYF. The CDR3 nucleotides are TGTGCCAGCGGAGACGGGGGACTAGCGGGGCACACAGATACGCAGTATTTT.

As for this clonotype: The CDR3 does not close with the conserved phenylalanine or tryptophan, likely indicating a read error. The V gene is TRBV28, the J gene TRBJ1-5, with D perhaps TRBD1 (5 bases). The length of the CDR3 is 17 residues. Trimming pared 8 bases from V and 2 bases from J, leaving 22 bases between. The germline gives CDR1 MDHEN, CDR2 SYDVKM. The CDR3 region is CASLNGGTGVGNQPQHV. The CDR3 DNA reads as TGTGCCAGCCTCAACGGGGGGACGGGGGTGGGCAATCAGCCCCAGCATGTT.

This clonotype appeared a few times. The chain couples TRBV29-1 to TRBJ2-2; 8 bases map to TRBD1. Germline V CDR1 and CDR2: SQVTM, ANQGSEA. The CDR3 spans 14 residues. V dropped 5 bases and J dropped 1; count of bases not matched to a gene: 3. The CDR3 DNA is TGCAGCGTTTCCGGGACAGGGAACACCGGGGAGCTGTTTTTT. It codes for CSVSGTGNTGELFF.

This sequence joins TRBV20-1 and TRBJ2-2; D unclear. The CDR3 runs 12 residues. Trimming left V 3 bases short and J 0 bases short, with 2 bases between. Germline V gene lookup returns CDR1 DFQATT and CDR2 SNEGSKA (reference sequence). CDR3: CSASANTGELFF. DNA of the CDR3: TGCAGTGCTAGTGCGAACACCGGGGAGCTGTTTTTT.

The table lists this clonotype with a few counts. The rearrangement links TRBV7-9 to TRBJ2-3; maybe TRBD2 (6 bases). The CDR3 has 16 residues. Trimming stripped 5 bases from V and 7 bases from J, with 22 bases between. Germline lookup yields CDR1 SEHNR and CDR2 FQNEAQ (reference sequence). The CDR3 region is CASSPPGTGTSYTQYF. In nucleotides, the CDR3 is TGTGCCAGCAGCCCCCCCGGGACTGGAACCTCGTATACGCAGTATTTT.